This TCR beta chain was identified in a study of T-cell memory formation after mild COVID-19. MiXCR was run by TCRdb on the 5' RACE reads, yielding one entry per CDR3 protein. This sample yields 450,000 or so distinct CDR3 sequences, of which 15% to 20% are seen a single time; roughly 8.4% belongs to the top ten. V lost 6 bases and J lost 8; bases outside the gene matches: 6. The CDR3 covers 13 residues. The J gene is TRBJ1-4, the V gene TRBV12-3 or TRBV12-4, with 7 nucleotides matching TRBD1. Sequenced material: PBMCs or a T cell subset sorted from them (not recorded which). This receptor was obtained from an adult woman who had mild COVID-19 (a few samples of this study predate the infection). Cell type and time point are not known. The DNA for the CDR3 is TGTGCCAGCAGCACCGACAGGGACGAAAAACTGTTTTTT. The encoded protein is CASSTDRDEKLFF.